This T cell receptor beta chain is from a study of blood T cell repertoires in COVID-19. Study context: The United States, Italy and Spain supplied acute and convalescent COVID-19 samples. Sources were T cells, B-cell-depleted T cells, or PBMCs; the material itself was cDNA or gDNA.

Original handling: Reference gene primer amplification gave nucleated cell count estimates. Assay: immunoSEQ multiplex PCR; the TCRdb copy retains only in-frame clones and omits some. That table is the source of V, J and clone size, and D and trimming were worked out from the DNA. The data show around 160,000 clones, about four fifths seen once. The CDR3 extends over 14 amino acids. The V end was cut by 6 bases, the J end by 3 bases, with 14 bases between. The germline gives CDR1 KGHSH, CDR2 LQKENI. Source material: peripheral blood. The receptor's source is an elderly woman with acute or convalescent COVID-19. The genes are TRBV18 and TRBJ1-2; D may be TRBD1 (5 bases). In nucleotides, the CDR3 is TGTGCCAGCTCCCCAGCTTTGACAGACTATGGCTACACCTTC. It specifies CASSPALTDYGYTF.